The T cell receptor (beta chain) under discussion was sequenced for a study of T cell repertoires in cytomegalovirus infection. About the study: Use of recently identified HLA-C-restricted and well-studied HLA-B-restricted CMV epitopes was part of the study. Carrying CMV and the relevant HLA type showed in public TCR beta signatures.

V was clipped by 4 bases and J by 0 bases, with 10 bases between them. Germline-derived CDR1 and CDR2 are SGHVT and SQSDAQ. The CDR3 covers 14 residues. Study-wide results and caveats: HLA-C-restricted CMV clonotypes gave the most frequent clonotype in two of eight donors.

A note on this clonotype: Its target is unknown.

TCRdb re-derived calls from the reads in MiXCR, one entry per CDR3 protein. The profile shows a few hundred thousand distinct CDR3 sequences, almost 40% of them singletons. The clonotype originates from a human donor in good health (CMV status not recorded). Some clones in this sample may be carry-over from other donors' samples. The V gene is TRBV7-4, the J gene TRBJ2-7; D possibly corresponds to TRBD2 (6 bases). Material: cultured PBMCs, obtained from culture after CMV antigen stimulation. The CDR3, as DNA: TGTGCCAGCAGCTGGGGCGGGACCTCCTACGAGCAGTACTTC. It specifies CASSWGGTSYEQYF.